Listed below are T cell receptor beta chains from one sample, sequenced in a study of T-cell memory formation after mild COVID-19. TCRdb re-called the 5' RACE reads with MiXCR, one entry per CDR3 protein. The sample includes some 45,000 distinct CDR3 sequences, about 28% of them seen just once. The specimen sequenced was PBMCs or a T cell subset sorted from them (not recorded which). These receptors originate from a man aged 18-30 years who had mild COVID-19 (a few samples of this study predate the infection). Cell type and time point are not known. Both conserved end residues are part of each CDR3. Expanded clones get a size class; other rows say once, few or many, or leave the size out.

v_gene	j_gene	abundance	CDR3aa
TRBV11-2	TRBJ1-2	-	CASSPHGGMNYGYTF
TRBV9	TRBJ2-7	few	CASSTSGGLDEQYF
TRBV11-2	TRBJ2-3	few	CASTLPGDRGADTQYF
TRBV24-1	TRBJ2-1	-	CATSAGADNEQFF
TRBV19	TRBJ2-3	-	CASSINEGFQSTQYF
TRBV4-1	TRBJ1-1	-	CASSQGQGRSRAFF
TRBV20-1	TRBJ2-3	-	CSVGGARNTQYF
TRBV6-6	TRBJ2-1	-	CASSTGEYNEQFF
TRBV11-2	TRBJ2-7	-	CASSLGEDRGAPEQYF
TRBV20-1	TRBJ2-3	-	CSAVALAGGTDTQYF
TRBV4-1	TRBJ2-1	few	CASSQDPGPAYNEQFF
TRBV20-1	TRBJ2-7	few	CSAAWEGGPYEQYF
TRBV27	TRBJ2-1	-	CASTYSGLAGRGQFF
TRBV7-9	TRBJ2-3	few	CASSPRSDTQYF
TRBV7-9	TRBJ2-7	-	CASSPGTGVLYEQYF
TRBV6-5	TRBJ2-5	few	CASSEQGYQETQYF
TRBV28	TRBJ2-1	few	CASSLQGLADEQFF
TRBV4-2	TRBJ2-3	-	CASSPYTSAADTQYF
TRBV6-5	TRBJ1-5	few	CASSPRGSGYSNQPQHF
TRBV18	TRBJ1-1	few	CASSPPVGPRTEAFF
TRBV29-1	TRBJ1-2	-	CSVGDPMGSDGYTF
TRBV10-3	TRBJ2-2	-	CATLGAGPGELFF
TRBV9	TRBJ2-5	-	CASSPEGRGETQYF
TRBV9	TRBJ1-5	-	CASSVGGRKNQPQHF
TRBV6-5	TRBJ2-3	few	CASSQTRPRDTQYF
TRBV4-1	TRBJ1-1	few	CASSPTGMNTEAFF
TRBV3-1	TRBJ2-3	few	CASSQESPRASVGDTQYF
TRBV5-1	TRBJ1-1	-	CASSGGFQNTEAFF
TRBV2	TRBJ2-7	-	CASKGSSYEQYF
TRBV6-5	TRBJ2-3	-	CASSRTNTDTQYF
TRBV4-2	TRBJ2-5	-	CASSQEGAGAQETQYF
TRBV7-2	TRBJ2-3	few	CASSKMVDTQYF
TRBV4-3	TRBJ2-5	few	CASSQAIGMETQYF
TRBV20-1	TRBJ2-1	few	CSARGGLLAYNEQFF
TRBV6-2/TRBV6-3	TRBJ2-2	-	CASSYSWGTGELFF
TRBV6-5	TRBJ2-6	-	CASSFSGANVLTF
TRBV4-2	TRBJ1-5	-	CASSQVVTGNQPQHF
TRBV6-6	TRBJ1-5	-	CASSYSLLTFGDSNQPQHF
TRBV6-5	TRBJ1-5	few	CASSRRQLNQPQHF